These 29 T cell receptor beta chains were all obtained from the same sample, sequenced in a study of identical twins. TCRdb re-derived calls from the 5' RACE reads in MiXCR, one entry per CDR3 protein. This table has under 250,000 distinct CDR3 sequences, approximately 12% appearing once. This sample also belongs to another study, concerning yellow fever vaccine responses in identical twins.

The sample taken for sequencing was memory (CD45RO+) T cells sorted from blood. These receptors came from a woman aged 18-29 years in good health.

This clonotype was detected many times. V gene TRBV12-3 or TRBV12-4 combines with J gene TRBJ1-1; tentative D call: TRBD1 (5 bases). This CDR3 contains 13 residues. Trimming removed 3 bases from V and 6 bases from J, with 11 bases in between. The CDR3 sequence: CASSFGGPAEAFF. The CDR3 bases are TGTGCCAGCAGTTTCGGGGGACCCGCTGAAGCTTTCTTT.

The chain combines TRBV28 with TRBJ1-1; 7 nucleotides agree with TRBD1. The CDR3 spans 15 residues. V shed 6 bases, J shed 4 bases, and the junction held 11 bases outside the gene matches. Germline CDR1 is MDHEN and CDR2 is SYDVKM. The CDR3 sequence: CASSPGTEESTEAFF. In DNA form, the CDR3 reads TGTGCCAGCAGCCCCGGGACAGAAGAGAGCACTGAAGCTTTCTTT.

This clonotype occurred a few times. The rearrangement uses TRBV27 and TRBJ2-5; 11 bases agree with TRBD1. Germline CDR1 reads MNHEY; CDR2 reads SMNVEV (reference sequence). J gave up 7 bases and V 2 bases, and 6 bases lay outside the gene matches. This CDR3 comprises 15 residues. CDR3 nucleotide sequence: TGTGCCAGCAGTTTAAATGGACAGGGGGCGGGGACCCAGTACTTC. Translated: CASSLNGQGAGTQYF.

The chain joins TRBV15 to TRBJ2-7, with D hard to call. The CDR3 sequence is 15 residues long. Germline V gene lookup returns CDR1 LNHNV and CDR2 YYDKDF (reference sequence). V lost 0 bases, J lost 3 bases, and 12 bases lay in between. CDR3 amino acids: CATSRDGVAGYEQYF. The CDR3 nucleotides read TGTGCCACCAGCAGAGATGGGGTAGCCGGCTACGAGCAGTACTTC.

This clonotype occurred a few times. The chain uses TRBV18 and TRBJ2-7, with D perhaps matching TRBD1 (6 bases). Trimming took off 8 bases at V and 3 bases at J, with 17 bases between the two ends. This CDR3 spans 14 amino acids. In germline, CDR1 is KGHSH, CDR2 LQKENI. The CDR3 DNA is TGTGCCAGCCGCCGCCAGGGGAAGGACTACGAGCAGTACTTC. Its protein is CASRRQGKDYEQYF.

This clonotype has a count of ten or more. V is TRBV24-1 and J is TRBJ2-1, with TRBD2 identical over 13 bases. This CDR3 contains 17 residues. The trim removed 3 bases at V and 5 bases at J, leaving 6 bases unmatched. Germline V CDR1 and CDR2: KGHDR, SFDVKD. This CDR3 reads CATSDAGLAGVHNEQFF. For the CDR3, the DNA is TGTGCCACCAGTGATGCCGGACTAGCGGGAGTCCACAATGAGCAGTTCTTC.

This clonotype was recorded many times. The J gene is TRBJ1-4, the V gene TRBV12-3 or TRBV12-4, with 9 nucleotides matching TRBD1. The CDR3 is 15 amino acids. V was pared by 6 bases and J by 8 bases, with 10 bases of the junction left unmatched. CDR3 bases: TGTGCCAGCAGCAGACGGACAGGGGATCGAGAAAAACTGTTTTTT. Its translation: CASSRRTGDREKLFF.

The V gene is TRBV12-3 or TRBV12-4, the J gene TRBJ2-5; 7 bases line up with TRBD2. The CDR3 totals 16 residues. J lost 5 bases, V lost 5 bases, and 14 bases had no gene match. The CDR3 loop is CASSARVGGGYETQYF. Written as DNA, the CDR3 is TGTGCCAGCAGTGCCCGGGTTGGGGGGGGTTATGAGACCCAGTACTTC.

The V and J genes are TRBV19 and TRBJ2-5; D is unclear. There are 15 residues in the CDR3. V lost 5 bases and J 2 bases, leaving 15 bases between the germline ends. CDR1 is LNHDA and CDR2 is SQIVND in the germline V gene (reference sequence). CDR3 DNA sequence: TGTGCCAGTAGTGCCCTGAGGAACATGCAAGAGACCCAGTACTTC. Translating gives CASSALRNMQETQYF.

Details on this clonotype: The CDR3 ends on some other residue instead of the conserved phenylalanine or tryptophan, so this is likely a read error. The CDR3 loop is CASSSTGGQLTDTQYL. The CDR3 DNA reads as TGTGCCAGCAGTTCCACGGGGGGACAGCTAACAGATACGCAGTATCTT. J is TRBJ2-3 and V is TRBV9, with D perhaps being TRBD1 or TRBD2 (7 bases each). Trimming shortened V by 5 bases and J by 3 bases, and 19 bases separated the two germline ends. The CDR3 totals 16 residues. Germline V gene lookup returns CDR1 SGDLS and CDR2 YYNGEE.

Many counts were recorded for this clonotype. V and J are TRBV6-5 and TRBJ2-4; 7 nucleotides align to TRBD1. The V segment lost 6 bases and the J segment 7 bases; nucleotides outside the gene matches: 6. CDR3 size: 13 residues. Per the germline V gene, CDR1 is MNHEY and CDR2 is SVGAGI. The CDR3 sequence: CASRGTDRNIQYF. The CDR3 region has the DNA TGTGCCAGCAGGGGGACAGATCGGAACATTCAGTACTTC.

The CDR3 reads CASSPRTGGQNIQYF. The CDR3 nucleotides read TGTGCCAGCAGCCCACGGACAGGGGGCCAAAACATTCAGTACTTC. V usage is TRBV9 and J usage is TRBJ2-4; TRBD1 matches 11 bases. Germline lookup yields CDR1 SGDLS and CDR2 YYNGEE. V shed 4 bases and J 5 bases; nucleotides not matched to a gene: 5. The CDR3 is made up of 15 amino acids. The whole variable domain, remainder taken from reference TRBV9 and TRBJ2-4, is DSGVTQTPKHLITATGQRVTLRCSPRSGDLSVYWYQQSLDQGLQFLIQYYNGEERAKGNILERFSAQQFPDLHSELNLSSLELGDSALYFCASSPRTGGQNIQYFGAGTRLSVL.

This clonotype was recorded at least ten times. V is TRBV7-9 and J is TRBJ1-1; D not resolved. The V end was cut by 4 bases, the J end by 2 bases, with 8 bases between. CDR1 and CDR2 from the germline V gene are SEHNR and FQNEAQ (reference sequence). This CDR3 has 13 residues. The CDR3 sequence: CASSSDFNTEAFF. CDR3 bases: TGTGCCAGCAGCTCGGATTTTAACACTGAAGCTTTCTTT.

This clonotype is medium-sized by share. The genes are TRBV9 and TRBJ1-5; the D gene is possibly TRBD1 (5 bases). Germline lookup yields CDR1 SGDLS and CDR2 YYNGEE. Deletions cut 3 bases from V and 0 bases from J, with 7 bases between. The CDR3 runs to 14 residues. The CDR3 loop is CASSADSSNQPQHF. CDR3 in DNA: TGTGCCAGCAGCGCCGACAGTAGCAATCAGCCCCAGCATTTT.

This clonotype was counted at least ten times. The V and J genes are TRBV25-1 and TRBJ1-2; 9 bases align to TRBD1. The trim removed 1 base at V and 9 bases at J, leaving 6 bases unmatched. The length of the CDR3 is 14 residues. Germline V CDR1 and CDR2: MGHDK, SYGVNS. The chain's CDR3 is CASSEFTGGMSYTF. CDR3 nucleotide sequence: TGTGCCAGCAGTGAATTCACAGGGGGCATGAGCTACACCTTC.

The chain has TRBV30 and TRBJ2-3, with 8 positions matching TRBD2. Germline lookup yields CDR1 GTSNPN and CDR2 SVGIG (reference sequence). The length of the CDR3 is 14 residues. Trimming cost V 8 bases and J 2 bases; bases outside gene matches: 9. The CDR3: CAGRSGAVTDTQYF. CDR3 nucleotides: TGTGCCGGACGTAGCGGGGCCGTCACAGATACGCAGTATTTT.

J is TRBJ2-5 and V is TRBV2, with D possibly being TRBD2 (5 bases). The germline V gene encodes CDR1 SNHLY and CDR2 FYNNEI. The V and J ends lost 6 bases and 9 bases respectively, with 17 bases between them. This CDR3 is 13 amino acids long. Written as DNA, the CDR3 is TGTGCCAGCAGCTACGACGGCCGAGCGGCCCAGTACTTC. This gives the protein CASSYDGRAAQYF.

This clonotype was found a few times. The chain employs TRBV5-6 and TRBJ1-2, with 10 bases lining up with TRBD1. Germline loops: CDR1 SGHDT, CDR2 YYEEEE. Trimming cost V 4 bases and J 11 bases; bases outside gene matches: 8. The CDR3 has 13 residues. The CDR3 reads CASSRDRGLGYTF. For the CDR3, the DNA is TGTGCCAGCAGCCGGGACAGGGGATTAGGGTACACCTTC.

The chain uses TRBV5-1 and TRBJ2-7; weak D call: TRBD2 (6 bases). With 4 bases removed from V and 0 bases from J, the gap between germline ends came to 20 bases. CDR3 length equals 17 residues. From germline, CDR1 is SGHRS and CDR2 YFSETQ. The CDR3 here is CASSRILGGRDSYEQYF. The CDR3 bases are TGCGCCAGCAGCCGCATCCTGGGCGGGCGGGACTCCTACGAGCAGTACTTC.

This CDR3 reads CASSFRTSGTYEQYF. The CDR3 coding sequence is TGTGCCAGCAGTTTTCGGACTAGCGGAACCTACGAGCAGTACTTC. The chain joins TRBV25-1 to TRBJ2-7; 10 bases align to TRBD2. Losses at the gene ends were 5 bases for V and 2 bases for J; bases not matched to a gene: 6. Germline CDR1 is MGHDK and CDR2 is SYGVNS. The CDR3 sequence is 15 residues long.

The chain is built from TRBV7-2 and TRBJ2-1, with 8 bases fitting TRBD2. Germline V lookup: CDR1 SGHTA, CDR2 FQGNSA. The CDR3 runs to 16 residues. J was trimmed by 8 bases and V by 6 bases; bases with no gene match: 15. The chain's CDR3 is CASRPPNSGRGDEQFF. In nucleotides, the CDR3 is TGTGCCAGCAGACCACCTAACAGCGGGAGAGGGGATGAGCAGTTCTTC.

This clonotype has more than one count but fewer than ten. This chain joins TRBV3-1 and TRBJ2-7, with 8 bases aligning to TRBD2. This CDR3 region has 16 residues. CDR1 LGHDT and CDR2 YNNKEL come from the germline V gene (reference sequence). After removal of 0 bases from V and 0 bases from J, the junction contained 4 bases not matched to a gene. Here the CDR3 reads CASSQEAGGRSYEQYF. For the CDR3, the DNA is TGTGCCAGCAGCCAAGAGGCGGGGGGCCGCTCCTACGAGCAGTACTTC.

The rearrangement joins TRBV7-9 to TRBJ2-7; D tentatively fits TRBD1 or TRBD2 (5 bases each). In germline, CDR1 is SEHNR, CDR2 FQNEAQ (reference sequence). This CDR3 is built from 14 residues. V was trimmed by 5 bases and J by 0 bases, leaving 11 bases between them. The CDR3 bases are TGTGCCAGCAGCCAGAGGGGTTACTCCTACGAGCAGTACTTC. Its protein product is CASSQRGYSYEQYF.

The CDR3 spells CASSLKGEGETQYF. In nucleotides, the CDR3 is TGCGCCAGCAGCTTAAAGGGCGAGGGGGAGACCCAGTACTTC. The rearrangement joins TRBV5-1 to TRBJ2-5; D tentatively reads TRBD1 or TRBD2 (5 bases each). Germline CDR1 and CDR2: SGHRS and YFSETQ. Trimming shortened V by 2 bases and J by 5 bases, and 13 bases separated the two germline ends. The CDR3 contains 14 residues.

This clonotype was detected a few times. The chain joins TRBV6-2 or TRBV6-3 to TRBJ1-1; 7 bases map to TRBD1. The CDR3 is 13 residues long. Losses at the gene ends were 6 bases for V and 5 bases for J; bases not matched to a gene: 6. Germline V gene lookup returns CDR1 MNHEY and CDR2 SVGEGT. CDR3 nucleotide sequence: TGTGCCAGCAGCGACAGGGCGGATACTGAAGCTTTCTTT. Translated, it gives CASSDRADTEAFF.

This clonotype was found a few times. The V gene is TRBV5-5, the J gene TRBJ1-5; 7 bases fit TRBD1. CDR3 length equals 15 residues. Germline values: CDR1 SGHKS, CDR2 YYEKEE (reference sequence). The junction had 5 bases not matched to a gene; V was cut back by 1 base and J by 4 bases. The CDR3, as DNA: TGTGCCAGCAGCTTGAACAGGGGACAGAATCAGCCCCAGCATTTT. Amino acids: CASSLNRGQNQPQHF.

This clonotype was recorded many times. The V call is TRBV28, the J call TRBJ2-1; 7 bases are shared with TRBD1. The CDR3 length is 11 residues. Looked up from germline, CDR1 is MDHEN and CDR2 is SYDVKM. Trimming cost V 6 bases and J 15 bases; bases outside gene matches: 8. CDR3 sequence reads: CASSSGTVGFF. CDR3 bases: TGTGCCAGCAGCTCCGGGACAGTTGGGTTCTTC.

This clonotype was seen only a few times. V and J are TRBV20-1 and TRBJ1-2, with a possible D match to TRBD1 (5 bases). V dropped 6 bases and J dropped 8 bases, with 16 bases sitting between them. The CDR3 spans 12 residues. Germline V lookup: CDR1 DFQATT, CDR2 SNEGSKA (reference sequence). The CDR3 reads CSARGDLLGYTF. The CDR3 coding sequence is TGCAGTGCGCGGGGGGATCTCTTAGGCTACACCTTC.

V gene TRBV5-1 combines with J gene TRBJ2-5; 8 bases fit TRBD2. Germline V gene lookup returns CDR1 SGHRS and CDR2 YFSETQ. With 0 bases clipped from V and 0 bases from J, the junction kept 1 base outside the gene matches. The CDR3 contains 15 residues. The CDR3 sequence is CASSLGGGYQETQYF. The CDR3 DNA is TGCGCCAGCAGCTTGGGCGGGGGGTACCAAGAGACCCAGTACTTC.